Ten or more counts support the clone carrying this T cell receptor beta chain. The target antigen is unknown. Unmatched junction bases numbered 5, after V lost 2 bases and J lost 3 bases. Germline V gives CDR1 MDHEN, CDR2 SYDVKM. The CDR3 is 16 residues long. Template switching with 5'RACE generated the TCR cDNA and added a universal primer site and UMIs. TCRdb re-called the 5' RACE reads through MiXCR, storing one row per CDR3 protein. The sample yields approximately 250,000 distinct CDR3 sequences, around 3.5% seen once. This specimen comes from a study of T cells after yellow fever vaccination. Study summary: Those fractions that held only low numbers of cells were prepared using the SMART-Seq v4 Ultra Low Input RNA kit. Broader study findings: By day 5 rather than day 15, the secondary response had peaked, though it was weaker.

The sequence was obtained from a man between 18 and 35 years old who received the YFV17D yellow fever vaccine. The sequencing used PBMCs, collected 15 days after the yellow fever booster vaccination. This chain connects TRBV28 to TRBJ2-1; 9 nucleotides agree with TRBD1. CDR3: CASSLIGDRVYNEQFF. CDR3 DNA sequence: TGTGCCAGCAGTTTAATAGGGGACAGGGTCTACAATGAGCAGTTCTTC. Together with reference TRBV28 and TRBJ2-1, the CDR3 gives the full variable domain: DVKVTQSSRYLVKRTGEKVFLECVQDMDHENMFWYRQDPGLGLRLIYFSYDVKMKEKGDIPEGYSVSREKKERFSLILESASTNQTSMYLCASSLIGDRVYNEQFFGPGTRLTVL.